This is a list of T cell receptor beta chains from one sample in a study of blood T cell repertoires in COVID-19. Sequenced by immunoSEQ multiplex PCR; TCRdb stores in-frame clones only, minus some. The sample includes about 200,000 clones, 88% seen only once; the top ten take around 1.5%. What was sequenced was peripheral blood. These receptors came from a man younger than 35 with active or convalescent COVID-19. The CDR3 runs from the conserved cysteine through the conserved F or W. The D gene is left open where the match is weak. A row's size may be missing; if present it is once, few, many or a size class.

D: .; J: TRBJ1-1; V: TRBV5-1; size: .; length: 13; CDR3: CASSFRENTEAFF; DNA: TGCGCCAGCAGCTTCCGGGAAAACACTGAAGCTTTCTTT
D: TRBD2; J: TRBJ2-5; V: TRBV7-8; size: .; length: 17; CDR3: CASSLGWASGSRETQYF; DNA: TGTGCCAGCAGCTTAGGTTGGGCTAGCGGGAGTCGGGAGACCCAGTACTTC
D: .; J: TRBJ1-6; V: TRBV18; size: .; length: 16; CDR3: CASSPDRNSYNSPLHF; DNA: TGTGCCAGCTCACCGGACAGAAACTCCTATAATTCACCCCTCCACTTT
D: .; J: TRBJ1-6; V: TRBV30; size: .; length: 13; CDR3: CAWSRQAGAPLHF; DNA: TGTGCCTGGAGTCGTCAGGCAGGGGCACCCCTCCACTTT
D: .; J: TRBJ1-1; V: TRBV9; size: .; length: 13; CDR3: CASSGQMNTEAFF; DNA: TGTGCCAGCAGCGGACAGATGAACACTGAAGCTTTCTTT
D: TRBD1; J: TRBJ1-2; V: TRBV7-9; size: few; length: 12; CDR3: CASSPGDRGYTF; DNA: TGTGCCAGCAGCCCGGGGGACAGGGGCTACACCTTC
D: TRBD2; J: TRBJ2-5; V: TRBV13; size: .; length: 16; CDR3: CASSYGLAGGEETQYF; DNA: TGTGCCAGCAGCTACGGACTAGCGGGGGGGGAAGAGACCCAGTACTTC
D: .; J: TRBJ2-3; V: TRBV25-1; size: .; length: 14; CDR3: CASSAVRPDDTQYF; DNA: TGTGCCAGCAGTGCTGTCAGGCCGGATGATACGCAGTATTTT
D: TRBD1; J: TRBJ1-4; V: TRBV6-5; size: .; length: 14; CDR3: CASSTRTGHEKLFF; DNA: TGTGCCAGCAGTACCCGGACAGGGCACGAAAAACTGTTTTTT
D: .; J: TRBJ2-6; V: TRBV7-2; size: .; length: 16; CDR3: CASSLALSSGANVLTF; DNA: TGTGCCAGCAGCTTAGCGCTTAGCTCTGGGGCCAACGTCCTGACTTTC
D: TRBD1; J: TRBJ2-7; V: TRBV29-1; size: .; length: 15; CDR3: CSVEDEDRAGYEQYF; DNA: TGCAGCGTTGAAGATGAGGACAGGGCGGGCTACGAGCAGTACTTC
D: TRBD2; J: TRBJ2-3; V: TRBV4-3; size: once; length: 15; CDR3: CASSQDSGIPDTQYF; DNA: TGCGCCAGCAGCCAAGATAGCGGGATCCCAGATACGCAGTATTTT
D: TRBD1; J: TRBJ1-6; V: TRBV7-8; size: .; length: 14; CDR3: CASSPDRVGSPLHF; DNA: TGTGCCAGCAGCCCGGACAGGGTGGGTTCACCCCTCCACTTT
D: .; J: TRBJ2-3; V: TRBV2; size: .; length: 13; CDR3: CASNTGSTDTQYF; DNA: TGTGCCAGCAATACGGGTAGCACAGATACGCAGTATTTT
D: .; J: TRBJ1-6; V: TRBV15; size: .; length: 13; CDR3: CATSRAGDSPLHF; DNA: TGTGCCACCAGCAGAGCCGGGGATTCACCCCTCCACTTT
D: TRBD1; J: TRBJ2-5; V: TRBV18; size: .; length: 16; CDR3: CASSPGRDRGQETQYF; DNA: TGTGCCAGCTCACCAGGGCGGGACAGGGGACAAGAGACCCAGTACTTC
D: .; J: TRBJ2-1; V: TRBV19; size: .; length: 14; CDR3: CASSTPRGNREQFF; DNA: TGTGCCAGTAGTACCCCCAGGGGAAATCGTGAGCAGTTCTTC
D: .; J: TRBJ1-3; V: TRBV9; size: .; length: 17; CDR3: CASSGQPGHLSGNTIYF; DNA: TGTGCCAGCAGCGGACAACCGGGACACCTCTCTGGAAACACCATATATTTT
D: .; J: TRBJ2-2; V: TRBV7-9; size: few; length: 13; CDR3: CASSLSGTGELFF; DNA: TGTGCCAGCAGCCTCAGCGGCACCGGGGAGCTGTTTTTT
D: TRBD1; J: TRBJ1-1; V: TRBV5-4; size: .; length: 15; CDR3: CASSLEQGVGTEAFF; DNA: TGTGCCAGCAGCTTGGAACAGGGGGTTGGCACTGAAGCTTTCTTT
D: TRBD1; J: TRBJ1-5; V: TRBV6-9; size: once; length: 14; CDR3: CASSLGQPNQPQHF; DNA: TGTGCCAGCAGTTTGGGACAGCCCAATCAGCCCCAGCATTTT
D: TRBD1; J: TRBJ2-1; V: TRBV7-3; size: .; length: 16; CDR3: CASSLNPTGTYNEQFF; DNA: TGTGCCAGCAGCTTAAACCCGACAGGGACCTACAATGAGCAGTTCTTC
D: TRBD2; J: TRBJ2-5; V: TRBV7-9; size: .; length: 16; CDR3: CASSLAASGGIVTQYF; DNA: TGTGCCAGCAGCTTAGCGGCTAGCGGGGGCATTGTGACCCAGTACTTC
D: TRBD2; J: TRBJ2-1; V: TRBV9; size: .; length: 16; CDR3: CASRGGPGTSYNEQFF; DNA: TGTGCCAGCAGGGGGGGCCCCGGGACTAGCTACAATGAGCAGTTCTTC
D: .; J: TRBJ2-5; V: TRBV9; size: .; length: 15; CDR3: CASSVDSRVSETQYF; DNA: TGTGCCAGCAGCGTAGATTCCAGGGTGTCAGAGACCCAGTACTTC
D: TRBD1; J: TRBJ2-7; V: TRBV27; size: .; length: 15; CDR3: CASSPTGGQGYEQYF; DNA: TGTGCCAGCAGTCCTACCGGGGGACAGGGGTACGAGCAGTACTTC
D: .; J: TRBJ1-5; V: TRBV4-1; size: .; length: 18; CDR3: CASSQDWGLTEKDQPQHF; DNA: TGCGCCAGCAGCCAAGATTGGGGACTGACAGAGAAAGATCAGCCCCAGCATTTT
D: .; J: TRBJ2-5; V: TRBV30; size: .; length: 15; CDR3: CAWSAGKGSQETQYF; DNA: TGTGCCTGGAGTGCGGGGAAGGGTAGTCAAGAGACCCAGTACTTC
D: .; J: TRBJ2-1; V: TRBV15; size: .; length: 13; CDR3: CATSSVRSHEQFF; DNA: TGTGCCACCAGCAGCGTACGTAGTCACGAGCAGTTCTTC
D: .; J: TRBJ1-1; V: TRBV7-8; size: .; length: 15; CDR3: CASTHGPMVDTEAFF; DNA: TGTGCCAGCACCCATGGGCCGATGGTGGACACTGAAGCTTTCTTT
D: .; J: TRBJ1-1; V: TRBV19; size: .; length: 13; CDR3: CASSPRTAKGAFF; DNA: TGTGCCAGTAGTCCGAGGACAGCTAAGGGGGCTTTCTTT
D: .; J: TRBJ1-2; V: TRBV6-6; size: .; length: 12; CDR3: CASSPGMEGYTF; DNA: TGTGCCAGCAGCCCCGGGATGGAAGGCTACACCTTC
D: TRBD1; J: TRBJ2-1; V: TRBV4-2; size: .; length: 16; CDR3: CASSQDLTGRDNEQFF; DNA: TGTGCCAGCAGCCAAGACTTGACAGGGCGGGACAATGAGCAGTTCTTC
D: .; J: TRBJ1-2; V: TRBV29-1; size: .; length: 14; CDR3: CSVDNGGGTGGYTF; DNA: TGCAGCGTTGATAATGGGGGCGGTACTGGGGGCTACACCTTC
D: TRBD2; J: TRBJ2-7; V: TRBV9; size: .; length: 13; CDR3: CASSLAGGYEQYF; DNA: TGTGCCAGCAGCCTAGCGGGAGGGTACGAGCAGTACTTC
D: .; J: TRBJ2-5; V: TRBV2; size: .; length: 8; CDR3: CASSVSYF; DNA: TGTGCCAGCAGTGTTTCTTACTTC
D: .; J: TRBJ2-7; V: TRBV5-5; size: .; length: 15; CDR3: CASSFNLGVWSEQYF; DNA: TGTGCCAGCAGCTTTAATCTGGGAGTGTGGTCCGAGCAGTACTTC
D: TRBD1; J: TRBJ2-3; V: TRBV24-1; size: .; length: 15; CDR3: CATSVGTGSTDTQYF; DNA: TGTGCCACCAGTGTAGGGACAGGGAGCACAGATACGCAGTATTTT
D: TRBD2; J: TRBJ2-3; V: TRBV9; size: once; length: 15; CDR3: CASSPSGRSTDTQYF; DNA: TGTGCCAGCAGCCCTAGCGGGAGGAGCACAGATACGCAGTATTTT
D: TRBD1; J: TRBJ2-1; V: TRBV7-9; size: few; length: 14; CDR3: CASNRDRPHNEQFF; DNA: TGTGCCAGCAACAGGGACAGGCCCCACAATGAGCAGTTCTTC
D: .; J: TRBJ1-6; V: TRBV19; size: .; length: 14; CDR3: CASSIGPTGSPLHF; DNA: TGTGCCAGTAGTATTGGGCCCACAGGGTCACCCCTCCACTTT
D: .; J: TRBJ1-1; V: TRBV6-1; size: .; length: 15; CDR3: CASSEAWGLNTEAFF; DNA: TGTGCCAGCAGTGAAGCCTGGGGGCTGAACACTGAAGCTTTCTTT
D: .; J: TRBJ1-1; V: TRBV19; size: .; length: 13; CDR3: CASSYTRGTEAFF; DNA: TGTGCCAGTTCATACACTCGGGGCACTGAAGCTTTCTTT
D: TRBD1; J: TRBJ2-7; V: TRBV6-5; size: once; length: 15; CDR3: CASSRPGQLRDEQYF; DNA: TGTGCCAGCAGCCGCCCGGGACAGCTTCGAGACGAGCAGTACTTC
D: TRBD1; J: TRBJ1-2; V: TRBV7-8; size: few; length: 16; CDR3: CASSLGVGQGYYGYTF; DNA: TGTGCCAGCAGCTTAGGAGTGGGACAGGGATACTATGGCTACACCTTC